Presented here are 15 T cell receptor beta chains from one specimen sequenced in a study of cytomegalovirus exposure and HLA in healthy donors. The PCR had 60 Vbeta and 13 Jbeta primers. Assay used: immunoSEQ multiplex PCR; TCRdb lists only in-frame clones, some missing. Found here are approximately 100,000 clones, 65% to 75% of them singletons; the top ten hold around 1.9%. The sample was PBMCs. Receptors were obtained from a woman in her thirties or forties in good health and CMV-seronegative.

This chain links TRBV18 with TRBJ2-5; D is uncertain. The CDR3 contains 13 residues. Per the germline V gene, CDR1 is KGHSH and CDR2 is LQKENI. The ends were cut back, 2 bases at V and 5 bases at J, with 9 bases in the middle. The CDR3 is CASSPESPETQYF. The CDR3 nucleotides read TGTGCCAGCTCACCAGAGAGTCCGGAGACCCAGTACTTC.

The chain recombines TRBV6-5 with TRBJ1-2, with D perhaps matching TRBD1 (6 bases). The length of the CDR3 is 14 residues. Germline CDR1 and CDR2: MNHEY and SVGAGI. V was cut by 5 bases and J by 6 bases, with 16 bases left in between. The CDR3 coding sequence is TGTGCCAGCAGTACGCTTGGGGGGGGCAATGGCTACACCTTC. It codes for CASSTLGGGNGYTF.

V usage is TRBV10-3 and J usage is TRBJ2-3; D not resolved. Trimming cost V 0 bases and J 3 bases, with 4 bases left between them. Germline lookup yields CDR1 ENHRY and CDR2 SYGVKD. This CDR3 region has 13 residues. For the CDR3, the DNA is TGTGCCATCAGTGAGTCGACTACAGATACGCAGTATTTT. Its translation: CAISESTTDTQYF.

A few counts support this clone. The chain is built from TRBV5-6 and TRBJ1-1; D might be TRBD1 (6 bases). The CDR3 spans 14 residues. V was shortened by 2 bases and J by 3 bases, with 11 bases between the two germline ends. Germline loops: CDR1 SGHDT, CDR2 YYEEEE. CDR3 sequence (DNA): TGTGCCAGCAGCTTACAGGGAACCGACACTGAAGCTTTCTTT. This encodes CASSLQGTDTEAFF.

The chain recombines TRBV28 with TRBJ2-7, with 12 bases that match TRBD1. This CDR3 has 15 residues. Trimming removed 6 bases from V and 2 bases from J; junction bases left unmatched: 5. The germline V gene encodes CDR1 MDHEN and CDR2 SYDVKM. CDR3 in amino acids: CASRSGTGGPYEQYF. The DNA for the CDR3 is TGTGCCAGCAGGTCCGGGACAGGGGGCCCCTACGAGCAGTACTTC. The full variable domain, in which reference TRBV28 and TRBJ2-7 provide the parts outside the CDR3, is DVKVTQSSRYLVKRTGEKVFLECVQDMDHENMFWYRQDPGLGLRLIYFSYDVKMKEKGDIPEGYSVSREKKERFSLILESASTNQTSMYLCASRSGTGGPYEQYFGPGTRLTVT.

The gene calls are TRBV14 and TRBJ2-2, with 9 bases that match TRBD1. Germline V gene data show CDR1 as SGHDN and CDR2 as FVKESK. The junction had 10 bases not matched to a gene; V was cut back by 4 bases and J by 4 bases. The CDR3 extends over 17 amino acids. The CDR3 region has the DNA TGTGCCAGCAGCCCGAGCCTGGGACAGGGCCCCACCGGGGAGCTGTTTTTT. This sequence encodes CASSPSLGQGPTGELFF.

The chain uses TRBV7-2 and TRBJ1-2; tentative D call: TRBD1 (5 bases). V dropped 3 bases and J dropped 1 base, with 6 bases sitting between them. The CDR3 length is 13 residues. CDR1 and CDR2 from the germline V gene are SGHTA and FQGNSA. CDR3 protein: CASSFQGNYGYTF. Written as DNA, the CDR3 is TGTGCCAGCAGCTTTCAGGGTAACTATGGCTACACCTTC.

The V and J genes are TRBV18 and TRBJ2-5; no reliable D call. The CDR3 runs to 14 residues. Germline CDR1 and CDR2: KGHSH and LQKENI. V lost 6 bases, J lost 0 bases, and 11 bases lay in between. DNA of the CDR3: TGTGCCAGCTCCCCTTCCCGGTACCAAGAGACCCAGTACTTC. Its protein is CASSPSRYQETQYF. The whole variable domain, filled in from reference TRBV18 and TRBJ2-5, reads NAGVMQNPRHLVRRRGQEARLRCSPMKGHSHVYWYRQLPEEGLKFMVYLQKENIIDESGMPKERFSAEFPKEGPSILRIQQVVRGDSAAYFCASSPSRYQETQYFGPGTRLLVL.

This chain links TRBV25-1 with TRBJ2-7; the match to TRBD1 covers 7 bases. Germline V gene lookup returns CDR1 MGHDK and CDR2 SYGVNS. The J segment lost 4 bases and the V segment lost 0 bases, leaving 15 bases of the junction unmatched. The length of the CDR3 is 18 residues. CDR3 protein: CASSEYLHTKTGYYEQYF. CDR3 nucleotides: TGTGCCAGCAGTGAATACCTCCACACAAAGACAGGGTATTACGAGCAGTACTTC.

The chain carries TRBV2 and TRBJ1-3; tentatively, D is TRBD1 (6 bases). The CDR3 totals 15 residues. Trimming removed 5 bases at V and 0 bases at J, with 11 bases between. CDR1 SNHLY and CDR2 FYNNEI come from the germline V gene. The CDR3 nucleotides read TGTGCCAGCAGTTGGGACACCTTCTCTGGAAACACCATATATTTT. Translation: CASSWDTFSGNTIYF.

The V gene is TRBV19, the J gene TRBJ2-7; 8 bases fit TRBD1. V was pared by 2 bases and J by 2 bases, with 2 bases of the junction left unmatched. This CDR3 is 14 amino acids long. Germline V gene data show CDR1 as LNHDA and CDR2 as SQIVND (reference sequence). The CDR3 nucleotides are TGTGCCAGTAGTATAACGGGACAGGCCTACGAGCAGTACTTC. It yields the protein CASSITGQAYEQYF.

The J gene is TRBJ2-3, the V gene TRBV4-2, with TRBD2 matching 10 bases. Trimming took 0 bases from V and 6 from J; bases not matched to a gene: 9. In germline, CDR1 is LGHNA, CDR2 YNFKEQ. The CDR3 runs to 17 residues. CDR3: CASSQEGASGGADTQYF. The CDR3 DNA follows: TGTGCCAGCAGCCAAGAGGGGGCGAGCGGGGGGGCTGATACGCAGTATTTT.

CDR3 nucleotide sequence: TGTGCCTGGGCTGGGGTTGGCGGGCGCCCACCAGAGACCCAGTACTTC. Translated: CAWAGVGGRPPETQYF. The chain employs TRBV30 and TRBJ2-5; D possibly corresponds to TRBD2 (5 bases). Trimming took off 5 bases at V and 4 bases at J, with 23 bases between the two ends. The CDR3 has 16 amino acids. Per the germline V gene, CDR1 is GTSNPN and CDR2 is SVGIG (reference sequence).

This chain links TRBV27 with TRBJ2-7; D remains unclear. The V end lost 3 bases, the J end lost 0 bases, and 6 bases lay between the germline ends. Germline lookup yields CDR1 MNHEY and CDR2 SMNVEV (reference sequence). This CDR3 comprises 13 residues. CDR3 nucleotide sequence: TGTGCCAGCAGTTTCCACAGCTCCTACGAGCAGTACTTC. Encoded protein: CASSFHSSYEQYF.

The chain couples TRBV18 to TRBJ1-5, with a possible D match to TRBD1 (5 bases). Germline V gene data show CDR1 as KGHSH and CDR2 as LQKENI. V was clipped by 4 bases and J by 9 bases, with 25 bases between them. The CDR3 is made up of 17 amino acids. The CDR3, as DNA: TGTGCCAGCTCACTTCAACCGGGGCAGCCTGGGAGGGGGCCCCAGCATTTT. As protein: CASSLQPGQPGRGPQHF. Full variable domain (remainder filled in from reference TRBV18 and TRBJ1-5): NAGVMQNPRHLVRRRGQEARLRCSPMKGHSHVYWYRQLPEEGLKFMVYLQKENIIDESGMPKERFSAEFPKEGPSILRIQQVVRGDSAAYFCASSLQPGQPGRGPQHFGDGTRLSIL.